The sequence of this T cell receptor (beta chain) was determined in a study of cytomegalovirus exposure and HLA in healthy donors. V lost 3 bases and J 5 bases, leaving 14 bases between the germline ends. CDR1 and CDR2 (germline): SGDLS, YYNGEE. CDR3 size: 14 residues. Amplification used 60 Vbeta primers and 13 Jbeta primers. Clones were sequenced by immunoSEQ multiplex PCR, and TCRdb holds only the in-frame ones, with some missing. The sample lists over 150,000 clones, 80% to 90% occurring once. Sequences were obtained from PBMCs. The chain combines TRBV9 with TRBJ2-5, with D maybe TRBD1 (7 bases). The sequence was collected from a woman between 45 and 60 years old in good health and CMV-seronegative. The CDR3 sequence is CASSEEGAWETQYF. CDR3 coding DNA: TGTGCCAGCAGCGAGGAGGGGGCTTGGGAGACCCAGTACTTC.